This is a list of T cell receptor beta chains from one sample in a study of T cell repertoires in cytomegalovirus infection. Their target antigens are unknown. Via MiXCR, TCRdb re-called the reads, giving one row per CDR3 protein. The table includes roughly 70,000 distinct CDR3 sequences, approximately 22% detected once. The source material was CD8+ T cells from cultured PBMCs, sampled from culture after CMV antigen stimulation. The receptors were sampled from a human donor in good health (CMV status not recorded). Some clones in this sample may be carry-over from other donors' samples. Each CDR3 is given with its conserved first and last residue. A D gene is named only where the DNA matches it firmly. Clone size appears in some rows only: once, few, many, or a class for an expanded clone.

clone size	V gene	D gene	J gene	CDR3 protein	CDR3 DNA
-	TRBV7-7	-	TRBJ1-1	CASSLGIGSLNTEAFF	TGTGCCAGCAGCTTAGGAATTGGGAGTTTGAACACTGAAGCTTTCTTT
few	TRBV6-2/TRBV6-3	TRBD1	TRBJ1-5	CASSELRTGLNQPQHF	TGTGCCAGCAGCGAACTCCGGACAGGGCTTAATCAGCCCCAGCATTTT
-	TRBV7-9	TRBD1	TRBJ1-5	CASSAGQGDQPQHF	TGTGCCAGCAGCGCGGGACAGGGGGATCAGCCCCAGCATTTT
few	TRBV7-8	TRBD1	TRBJ2-1	CASSLGAGTGYYNEQFF	TGTGCCAGCAGCTTAGGGGCCGGGACAGGGTATTACAATGAGCAGTTCTTC
-	TRBV4-1	-	TRBJ2-7	CASSHSIGSEQYF	TGCGCCAGCAGCCATTCCATTGGGAGCGAGCAGTACTTC
few	TRBV7-6	-	TRBJ2-7	CASSLEQVYEQYF	TGTGCCAGCAGCTTAGAACAGGTGTACGAGCAGTACTTC
-	TRBV4-3	-	TRBJ2-7	CASSQGADYEQYF	TGCGCCAGCAGCCAAGGGGCGGACTACGAGCAGTACTTC
many	TRBV6-2/TRBV6-3	TRBD2	TRBJ2-1	CASSDLQRGGPYNEQFF	TGTGCCAGCAGTGATCTCCAGCGGGGGGGCCCATACAATGAGCAGTTCTTC
-	TRBV6-2/TRBV6-3	-	TRBJ1-5	CARRKCEGPWPQHF	TGTGCCCGCAGGAAGTGTGAGGGGCCATGGCCCCAGCATTTT
-	TRBV7-2	-	TRBJ1-2	CASSLGSGSYGYTF	TGTGCCAGCAGCTTAGGTTCAGGGAGCTATGGCTACACCTTC
-	TRBV4-1	-	TRBJ2-2	CASRGPNTGELFF	TGCGCCAGCCGGGGACCTAACACCGGGGAGCTGTTTTTT
many	TRBV6-2/TRBV6-3	-	TRBJ1-5	CASSYKAVTSNQPQHF	TGTGCCAGCAGTTACAAGGCAGTGACAAGCAATCAGCCCCAGCATTTT
few	TRBV5-6	-	TRBJ1-1	CASSAGHPEAFF	TGTGCCAGCAGCGCGGGACACCCTGAAGCTTTCTTT
once	TRBV7-6	-	TRBJ2-7	CASSLESTYEQYF	TGTGCCAGCAGCTTAGAGTCTACCTACGAGCAGTACTTC
few	TRBV5-6	-	TRBJ2-3	CASTFLGGDTQYF	TGTGCCAGCACCTTCTTAGGTGGGGATACGCAGTATTTT
many	TRBV6-5	TRBD1	TRBJ1-6	CASSYSGTGSSPLHF	TGTGCCAGCAGTTACTCCGGGACAGGATCTTCACCCCTCCACTTT
few	TRBV5-1	TRBD1	TRBJ2-7	CASSLLEGQGAYEQYF	TGCGCCAGCAGCTTATTGGAGGGACAGGGCGCCTACGAGCAGTACTTC
-	TRBV12-3/TRBV12-4	TRBD2	TRBJ2-3	CASSPTSGGSDTQYF	TGTGCCAGCAGTCCCACTAGCGGGGGCTCAGATACGCAGTATTTT
few	TRBV6-1	TRBD2	TRBJ2-7	CASSEGGSGVYEQYF	TGTGCCAGCAGTGAAGGAGGTAGCGGGGTATACGAGCAGTACTTC
-	TRBV7-2	TRBD1	TRBJ1-2	CASTTRGRYRGRRGYTF	TGTGCCAGCACCACTAGGGGTCGATACAGGGGGCGAAGAGGCTACACCTTC
-	TRBV27	-	TRBJ2-2	CASGRGRTGELFF	TGTGCCAGCGGGCGGGGCCGGACCGGGGAGCTGTTTTTT
-	TRBV5-5	-	TRBJ1-2	CASSLEGEANYGYTF	TGTGCCAGCAGCTTGGAAGGGGAAGCTAACTATGGCTACACCTTC
few	TRBV6-5	TRBD1	TRBJ1-5	CASRAGTGNQPQHF	TGTGCCAGCAGAGCCGGGACAGGGAATCAGCCCCAGCATTTT
-	TRBV6-2/TRBV6-3	-	TRBJ2-1	CASSYVREQFF	TGTGCCAGCAGTTACGTGCGTGAGCAGTTCTTC
-	TRBV2	TRBD1	TRBJ2-7	CASSSGTVRYEQYF	TGTGCCAGCAGTTCCGGGACAGTAAGATACGAGCAGTACTTC
few	TRBV11-2	TRBD2	TRBJ2-3	CASSWSSGGRDTQYF	TGTGCCAGCAGCTGGTCTAGCGGGGGAAGAGATACGCAGTATTTT
-	TRBV7-9	-	TRBJ1-1	CASSLATDMNTEAFF	TGTGCCAGCAGCTTAGCGACAGACATGAACACTGAAGCTTTCTTT
-	TRBV11-2	TRBD2	TRBJ2-1	CASSAPGASGADNEQFF	TGTGCCAGCAGCGCACCGGGGGCTAGCGGGGCCGACAATGAGCAGTTCTTC
-	TRBV19	TRBD1	TRBJ1-5	CASSIWDSDQPQHF	TGTGCCAGTAGTATTTGGGACAGTGATCAGCCCCAGCATTTT
-	TRBV4-3	-	TRBJ1-1	CASSQDLGITEAFF	TGCGCCAGCAGCCAAGATCTCGGGATCACTGAAGCTTTCTTT
few	TRBV6-5	-	TRBJ1-1	CASSYSFGGSEAFF	TGTGCCAGCAGTTACTCGTTCGGGGGATCTGAAGCTTTCTTT
many	TRBV2	-	TRBJ1-1	CASSLGEAFF	TGTGCCAGCAGTCTAGGTGAAGCTTTCTTT
-	TRBV9	TRBD1	TRBJ1-4	CASSVDGTGSEKLFF	TGTGCCAGCAGCGTAGACGGGACAGGAAGTGAAAAACTGTTTTTT
few	TRBV7-8	-	TRBJ2-7	CASSLPVTESSYEQYF	TGTGCCAGCAGCCTCCCGGTAACAGAAAGCTCCTACGAGCAGTACTTC
few	TRBV7-2	-	TRBJ1-4	CASSVRRGGMEKLFF	TGTGCCAGCAGCGTTAGGAGGGGGGGCATGGAAAAACTGTTTTTT
few	TRBV4-1	-	TRBJ2-7	CASSQASGLYEQYF	TGCGCCAGCAGCCAAGCCAGCGGGCTATACGAGCAGTACTTC
few	TRBV7-9	-	TRBJ2-2	CASTANTGELFF	TGTGCCAGCACCGCGAACACCGGGGAGCTGTTTTTT
-	TRBV7-9	-	TRBJ1-3	CASSSRVNTIYF	TGTGCCAGCAGTTCCCGGGTAAACACCATATATTTT
few	TRBV27	-	TRBJ1-5	CASSYQQGNQPQHF	TGTGCCAGCAGTTACCAACAGGGAAATCAGCCCCAGCATTTT
-	TRBV27	-	TRBJ2-7	CASWDRTYEQYF	TGTGCCAGCTGGGACCGGACCTACGAGCAGTACTTC
-	TRBV10-2	TRBD1	TRBJ1-2	CASSESTPGQPNYGYTF	TGCGCCAGCAGTGAGTCCACGCCGGGACAGCCCAACTATGGCTACACCTTC
-	TRBV10-3	-	TRBJ1-1	CAISNSGQSVNTEAFF	TGTGCCATCAGCAACTCGGGGCAGAGTGTGAACACTGAAGCTTTCTTT
-	TRBV7-2	TRBD1	TRBJ2-3	CASSLDRDSYTDTQYF	TGTGCCAGCAGCTTAGACCGGGACAGCTACACAGATACGCAGTATTTT
-	TRBV7-6	TRBD2	TRBJ2-1	CASSFSGGSSYNEQFF	TGTGCCAGCAGCTTTAGCGGGGGGAGCTCCTACAATGAGCAGTTCTTC
-	TRBV7-2	TRBD1	TRBJ2-7	CASSLEGQGYSYEQYF	TGTGCCAGCAGCTTAGAGGGACAGGGATACTCCTACGAGCAGTACTTC
-	TRBV7-2	-	TRBJ1-1	CAISLPRAGMNTEAFF	TGTGCCATCAGCTTACCCCGAGCTGGAATGAACACTGAAGCTTTCTTT
few	TRBV5-1	TRBD1	TRBJ1-5	CASSWGTGEVEPQHF	TGCGCCAGCAGCTGGGGGACAGGGGAAGTGGAGCCCCAGCATTTT
-	TRBV2	-	TRBJ2-5	CASSEAWSLQETQYF	TGTGCCAGCAGTGAAGCTTGGTCCCTCCAAGAGACCCAGTACTTC
few	TRBV9	-	TRBJ2-5	CASSAGDPQVETQYF	TGTGCCAGCAGTGCCGGGGACCCCCAAGTTGAGACCCAGTACTTC
-	TRBV6-5	TRBD2	TRBJ2-1	CASSYGVAGGYEQFF	TGTGCCAGCAGTTACGGGGTAGCGGGGGGGTATGAGCAGTTCTTC
few	TRBV12-3/TRBV12-4	-	TRBJ1-1	CASSFAGLAFF	TGTGCCAGCAGTTTCGCGGGTTTGGCTTTCTTT
few	TRBV27	-	TRBJ1-6	CASSLTSPTERIHSPLHF	TGTGCCAGCAGTTTAACCTCCCCGACAGAGAGGATTCATTCACCCCTCCACTTT
few	TRBV12-3/TRBV12-4	-	TRBJ1-4	CASSLTDNEKLFF	TGTGCCAGCAGCCTTACAGATAATGAAAAACTGTTTTTT
many	TRBV27	-	TRBJ2-7	CASMEATALWDEQYF	TGTGCCAGCATGGAGGCAACGGCCCTTTGGGACGAGCAGTACTTC
few	TRBV12-3/TRBV12-4	-	TRBJ2-7	CASSLTGTIRSYEQYF	TGTGCCAGCAGCCTCACCGGGACAATCCGATCCTACGAGCAGTACTTC
-	TRBV7-2	TRBD2	TRBJ2-5	CASSALRGAQETQYF	TGTGCCAGCAGCGCTTTGCGGGGGGCCCAAGAGACCCAGTACTTC
-	TRBV20-1	-	TRBJ1-5	CGTRLIQGNQPQHF	TGCGGAACACGACTGATACAGGGAAACCAGCCCCAGCATTTT
-	TRBV5-6	TRBD2	TRBJ2-7	CASSPSGGATEQYF	TGTGCCAGCAGCCCTAGCGGGGGGGCGACCGAGCAGTACTTC